The 27 T cell receptor beta chains in this list originate from one sample, sequenced in a study of blood T cell repertoires in COVID-19. Sequenced by immunoSEQ multiplex PCR; TCRdb stores in-frame clones only, minus some. The data show approximately 140,000 clones, roughly 88% seen once. Sequencing was done on a sample of peripheral blood. The source of these receptors is a man aged 55-75 years with active or convalescent COVID-19.

This clone was observed once. The gene calls are TRBV19 and TRBJ2-1; D unclear. Deletions cut 3 bases from V and 7 bases from J, with 7 bases between. Germline CDR1 reads LNHDA; CDR2 reads SQIVND (reference sequence). The length of the CDR3 is 12 residues. The CDR3: CASSILENEQFF. The DNA for the CDR3 is TGTGCCAGTAGTATCCTAGAAAATGAGCAGTTCTTC.

This clone was observed once. The chain couples TRBV5-5 to TRBJ2-7, with 12 bases that match TRBD2. With 0 bases clipped from V and 7 bases from J, the junction kept 5 bases outside the gene matches. Germline lookup yields CDR1 SGHKS and CDR2 YYEKEE (reference sequence). CDR3 length: 15 residues. The DNA of the CDR3 is TGTGCCAGCAGCTTGGGACTAGCGGGAGTAGGTGAGCAGTACTTC. It yields the protein CASSLGLAGVGEQYF.

This chain uses TRBV7-6 with TRBJ1-5; TRBD1 is a possible D gene (6 bases). This CDR3 has 19 residues. The V end lost 2 bases, the J end lost 6 bases, and 26 bases lay between the germline ends. Germline V gives CDR1 SGHVS, CDR2 FNYEAQ. CDR3 bases: TGTGCCAGCAGCTTAAGCGGGGGAGGTTGGGGGGCCCTCGGTCAGCCCCAGCATTTT. Protein sequence: CASSLSGGGWGALGQPQHF.

V is TRBV7-2 and J is TRBJ1-6; D remains unclear. CDR3 length: 18 residues. In germline, CDR1 is SGHTA, CDR2 FQGNSA. The V and J ends lost 1 base and 0 bases respectively, with 13 bases between them. In DNA form, the CDR3 reads TGTGCCAGCAGCTTAGATCCGCCATCGAGCTCCTATAATTCACCCCTCCACTTT. Translated: CASSLDPPSSSYNSPLHF.

This rearrangement joins TRBV27 to TRBJ2-2; the match to TRBD2 covers 14 bases. With V trimmed by 4 bases and J by 5 bases, 3 bases remained unmatched. The CDR3 spans 16 residues. Germline V lookup: CDR1 MNHEY, CDR2 SMNVEV (reference sequence). CDR3 sequence (DNA): TGTGCCAGCAGTTCGGGACTAGCGGGAGTAACCGGGGAGCTGTTTTTT. It specifies CASSSGLAGVTGELFF.

The chain's CDR3 is CASSGGGGSSYNEQFF. In nucleotides, the CDR3 is TGTGCCAGCAGTGGGGGCGGAGGGAGCTCCTACAATGAGCAGTTCTTC. The chain joins TRBV2 to TRBJ2-1; D is possibly TRBD2 (6 bases). The V gene's germline CDR1 is SNHLY and CDR2 FYNNEI. The CDR3 contains 16 residues. V lost 4 bases and J lost 0, with 13 bases in between.

The J gene is TRBJ1-3, the V gene TRBV7-9; the match to TRBD1 covers 8 bases. V lost 5 bases, J lost 4 bases, and 7 bases stayed unmatched. The V gene's germline CDR1 is SEHNR and CDR2 FQNEAQ (reference sequence). This CDR3 has 15 residues. CDR3 DNA: TGTGCCAGCAGCGAGACAGGGGCACGGGGAAACACCATATATTTT. Protein: CASSETGARGNTIYF.

The gene calls are TRBV6-2 or TRBV6-3 and TRBJ2-1; D might be TRBD1 (5 bases). Germline CDR1 is MNHEY and CDR2 is SVGEGT. The CDR3 has 17 residues. The V and J ends lost 0 bases and 8 bases respectively, with 20 bases between them. CDR3 nucleotides: TGTGCCAGCAGTTACTCTCCAGGGAAGTTGATTTTGGATGAGCAGTTCTTC. Translation gives CASSYSPGKLILDEQFF.

This clone has a single count. The chain is built from TRBV6-5 and TRBJ2-7, with D maybe TRBD2 (5 bases). Trimming stripped 0 bases from V and 7 bases from J, with 19 bases between. Per germline, CDR1 MNHEY and CDR2 SVGAGI. CDR3 size: 16 residues. CDR3 residues: CASSYSSASGKREQYF. CDR3 nucleotide sequence: TGTGCCAGCAGTTACTCGAGCGCCTCCGGGAAAAGGGAGCAGTACTTC.

This chain connects TRBV12-3 or TRBV12-4 to TRBJ1-5, with 7 bases aligning to TRBD1. Trimming removed 6 bases from V and 7 bases from J; junction bases left unmatched: 6. The CDR3 runs 13 residues. The CDR3 spells CASRQGVGQPQHF. In DNA form, the CDR3 reads TGTGCCAGCAGGCAGGGGGTCGGGCAGCCCCAGCATTTT.

The chain recombines TRBV28 with TRBJ2-7; D gene unclear. V lost 4 bases to trimming and J lost 2 bases, with 9 bases between them. CDR1 is MDHEN and CDR2 is SYDVKM in the germline V gene. The CDR3 extends over 13 amino acids. Written as DNA, the CDR3 is TGTGCCAGCAGTTCCGCCCCTACCTACGAGCAGTACTTC. Encoded protein: CASSSAPTYEQYF.

This sequence joins TRBV27 and TRBJ2-2; 9 bases agree with TRBD1. Per germline, CDR1 MNHEY and CDR2 SMNVEV (reference sequence). With 7 bases clipped from V and 6 bases from J, the junction kept 6 bases outside the gene matches. The CDR3 contains 14 residues. CDR3 DNA sequence: TGTGCCAGCACGGGGACAGGGTTGGCCGGGGAGCTGTTTTTT. Translating it yields CASTGTGLAGELFF.

The chain joins TRBV6-5 to TRBJ1-2; D not resolved. V lost 6 bases, J lost 8 bases, and 13 bases lay in between. Germline CDR1 is MNHEY and CDR2 is SVGAGI. The CDR3 loop spans 12 amino acids. The CDR3 protein is CASSTTTGGYTF. The CDR3 coding sequence is TGTGCCAGCAGCACAACGACTGGAGGCTACACCTTC.

Only one count was recorded for this clone. The V call is TRBV3-1 (or the pseudogene TRBV3-2), the J call TRBJ1-2; 7 nucleotides line up with TRBD1. V shed 7 bases, J shed 3 bases, and the junction held 8 bases outside the gene matches. CDR1 and CDR2 (germline): LGHDT, YNNKEL (reference sequence). This CDR3 has 14 residues. The CDR3: CASNPTDRDYGYTF. The CDR3, as DNA: TGTGCCAGCAACCCTACCGACAGGGACTATGGCTACACCTTC.

The V call is TRBV3-1 (or the pseudogene TRBV3-2), the J call TRBJ2-7, with 11 positions matching TRBD2. The junction had 1 base not matched to a gene; V was cut back by 1 base and J by 2 bases. The germline V gene encodes CDR1 LGHDT and CDR2 YNNKEL (reference sequence). The CDR3 has 15 residues. This CDR3 is CASSQVLAGAYEQYF. CDR3 sequence (DNA): TGTGCCAGCAGCCAAGTACTAGCGGGGGCCTACGAGCAGTACTTC.

This chain connects TRBV6-5 to TRBJ1-2; 8 bases are a match to TRBD1. Germline V CDR1 and CDR2: MNHEY, SVGAGI. With 5 bases clipped from V and 2 bases from J, the junction kept 4 bases outside the gene matches. The CDR3 spans 14 residues. This CDR3 reads CASSPGGRNYGYTF. The CDR3 coding sequence is TGTGCCAGCAGTCCAGGGGGCCGAAACTATGGCTACACCTTC.

V gene TRBV4-3 combines with J gene TRBJ2-3; TRBD1 agrees at 8 bases. Germline V CDR1 and CDR2: LGHNA, YSLEER. The V and J ends lost 2 bases and 1 base, in that order; junction bases with no gene match: 2. The CDR3 sequence is 15 residues long. Here the CDR3 DNA reads TGCGCCAGCAGCCAAATGGGACAGGGCACAGATACGCAGTATTTT. Translated: CASSQMGQGTDTQYF.

This clone was counted between two and nine times. The V gene is TRBV5-6, the J gene TRBJ1-2, with D possibly TRBD1 on 6 matching bases. CDR1 SGHDT and CDR2 YYEEEE come from the germline V gene. The CDR3 covers 19 residues. Trimming pared 4 bases from V and 0 bases from J, leaving 25 bases between. This CDR3 is CASSRLQGRSRPANYGYTF. In nucleotides, the CDR3 is TGTGCCAGCAGCCGCTTACAGGGTAGGAGTCGCCCAGCTAACTATGGCTACACCTTC.

The chain links TRBV7-3 to TRBJ2-3, with TRBD2 matching 8 bases. The CDR3 has 13 residues. V trimming: 6 bases; J trimming: 2 bases; junction bases outside the gene matches: 1. Per the germline V gene, CDR1 is SGHTA and CDR2 is FQGTGA. The CDR3 spells CASRREVTDTQYF. The CDR3 DNA follows: TGTGCCAGCAGGCGGGAGGTCACAGATACGCAGTATTTT.

This rearrangement joins TRBV19 to TRBJ2-7, with 12 bases matching TRBD2. This CDR3 has 14 amino acids. Unmatched junction bases numbered 1, after V lost 3 bases and J lost 4 bases. CDR1 is LNHDA and CDR2 is SQIVND in the germline V gene (reference sequence). Written as DNA, the CDR3 is TGTGCCAGTAGTATCGGACTAGCGGGGTACGAGCAGTACTTC. It yields the protein CASSIGLAGYEQYF.

A remark on this clone: The identical CDR3 is also encoded by other nucleotide sequences in the sample. The chain carries TRBV7-3 and TRBJ2-2, with D perhaps TRBD2 (6 bases). Germline V CDR1 and CDR2: SGHTA, FQGTGA. Trimming stripped 2 bases from V and 0 bases from J, with 7 bases between. The CDR3 has 15 amino acids. The CDR3 nucleotides read TGTGCCAGCAGCTTAGGGGGGACGAACACCGGGGAGCTGTTTTTT. Residues: CASSLGGTNTGELFF.

The chain carries TRBV6-5 and TRBJ1-2, with a weak D call TRBD1 (6 bases). V lost 6 bases to trimming and J lost 5 bases, with 10 bases between them. Germline V CDR1 and CDR2: MNHEY, SVGAGI. CDR3 length: 12 amino acids. The CDR3 is CASRRTDYGYTF. CDR3 bases: TGTGCCAGCAGGCGGACAGATTATGGCTACACCTTC.

The CDR3 loop is CASSQGVGQGVEQYF. CDR3 in DNA: TGCGCCAGCAGCCAAGGTGTCGGACAGGGGGTCGAGCAGTACTTC. The chain combines TRBV4-3 with TRBJ2-7; 10 bases line up with TRBD1. Germline assignment: CDR1 LGHNA and CDR2 YSLEER. This CDR3 spans 15 amino acids. With 1 base clipped from V and 6 bases from J, the junction kept 6 bases outside the gene matches.

This clone was seen only once. This chain joins TRBV10-2 and TRBJ1-1; 7 bases map to TRBD1. The CDR3 length is 13 residues. The junction had 2 bases not matched to a gene; V was cut back by 2 bases and J by 5 bases. Germline CDR1 and CDR2: WSHSY and SAAADI. CDR3 amino acids: CASSETGETEAFF. The CDR3 coding sequence is TGCGCCAGCAGTGAGACAGGGGAAACTGAAGCTTTCTTT.

The gene calls are TRBV7-9 and TRBJ2-1, with TRBD2 matching 8 bases. The CDR3 totals 15 residues. V lost 5 bases, J lost 6 bases, and 9 bases stayed unmatched. Germline assignment: CDR1 SEHNR and CDR2 FQNEAQ (reference sequence). CDR3 region: CASSLGLLAGNEQFF. The DNA of the CDR3 is TGTGCCAGCAGCCTTGGGCTGCTAGCGGGCAATGAGCAGTTCTTC.

The rearrangement links TRBV29-1 to TRBJ2-1; 9 bases agree with TRBD2. Germline V gene sequence: CDR1 SQVTM, CDR2 ANQGSEA. After removal of 4 bases from V and 4 bases from J, the junction contained 11 bases not matched to a gene. This CDR3 is built from 16 residues. In DNA form, the CDR3 reads TGCAGCGTTGCTATGTATGCTAGCGGGGTTTACAATGAGCAGTTCTTC. This gives the protein CSVAMYASGVYNEQFF.

V is TRBV11-2 and J is TRBJ1-3; D gene unclear. Between the trimmed V and J ends, which lost 4 bases and 0 bases, there was a span of 10 bases. The CDR3 runs 15 residues. CDR1 and CDR2 from the germline V gene are SGHAT and FQNNGV. Here the CDR3 reads CASSSIKSSGNTIYF. The CDR3 DNA is TGTGCCAGCAGCTCCATCAAGAGCTCTGGAAACACCATATATTTT.